The 23 T cell receptor beta chains below all came from one sample that was sequenced in a study of low-dose radiotherapy and immunotherapy resistance in tumors. First-strand cDNA used TRAV- and TRBV-specific primers, covering alpha and beta chains. PCR amplification of the TCRs was performed with Phusion for 20 PCR cycles, and it relied on a constant-region primer together with a V-primer adapter. Using its own MiXCR run on the reads, TCRdb lists one record per CDR3 protein. The repertoire holds 60,000 to 90,000 distinct CDR3 sequences, with around 32% as singletons. The time point was: before trial treatment. The material sequenced was PBMCs, taken before treatment. All receptors derive from a female donor with ovarian cancer.

This clonotype has at least ten counts. V is TRBV27 and J is TRBJ1-2, with 8 positions matching TRBD1. Germline V gene sequence: CDR1 MNHEY, CDR2 SMNVEV (reference sequence). The CDR3 totals 14 residues. J was trimmed by 7 bases and V by 6 bases; bases with no gene match: 10. The DNA for the CDR3 is TGTGCCAGCAGCTACTACCAGGGGGCGCGTGGCTACACCTTC. Residues: CASSYYQGARGYTF.

In this sample, this clonotype turned up many times. The J gene is TRBJ1-1, the V gene TRBV11-3; tentative D call: TRBD1 (6 bases). Germline V gene sequence: CDR1 SGHNT, CDR2 YENEEA. The CDR3 has 17 amino acids. Between the trimmed V and J ends, which lost 5 bases and 1 base, there was a span of 20 bases. The CDR3 DNA is TGTGCCAGCAGCAAATTACAGGACAGCCCCTCGAACACTGAAGCTTTCTTT. Its protein is CASSKLQDSPSNTEAFF.

This sequence joins TRBV5-1 and TRBJ2-2, with no clear D. The CDR3 is made up of 14 amino acids. Trimming removed 1 base from V and 0 bases from J, with 4 bases in between. Germline-derived CDR1 and CDR2 are SGHRS and YFSETQ. The DNA of the CDR3 is TGCGCCAGCAGCTTGACAGCGAACACCGGGGAGCTGTTTTTT. Protein: CASSLTANTGELFF. Looking up the rest from reference TRBV5-1 and TRBJ2-2 gives the full variable domain: KAGVTQTPRYLIKTRGQQVTLSCSPISGHRSVSWYQQTPGQGLQFLFEYFSETQRNKGNFPGRFSGRQFSNSRSEMNVSTLELGDSALYLCASSLTANTGELFFGEGSRLTVL.

In this sample, this clonotype turned up many times. V usage is TRBV27 and J usage is TRBJ1-5, with 11 positions matching TRBD1. This CDR3 contains 16 residues. The trim removed 6 bases at V and 2 bases at J, leaving 6 bases unmatched. Germline V CDR1 and CDR2: MNHEY, SMNVEV (reference sequence). This chain's CDR3 is CASRRTGGGGNQPQHF. As DNA, the CDR3 is TGTGCCAGCAGGCGGACAGGGGGCGGGGGCAATCAGCCCCAGCATTTT.

This clonotype was seen more than once but under ten times. The chain couples TRBV5-1 to TRBJ1-2; the match to TRBD1 covers 9 bases. Germline V lookup: CDR1 SGHRS, CDR2 YFSETQ. Losses at the gene ends were 0 bases for V and 6 bases for J; bases not matched to a gene: 3. CDR3 length: 14 amino acids. Written as DNA, the CDR3 is TGCGCCAGCAGCTTGGACGGGACAGGGAATGGCTACACCTTC. Amino acid sequence: CASSLDGTGNGYTF. The complete variable domain, with remaining parts taken from reference TRBV5-1 and TRBJ1-2, reads KAGVTQTPRYLIKTRGQQVTLSCSPISGHRSVSWYQQTPGQGLQFLFEYFSETQRNKGNFPGRFSGRQFSNSRSEMNVSTLELGDSALYLCASSLDGTGNGYTFGSGTRLTVV.

This clonotype was seen repeatedly, ten times or more. This chain joins TRBV11-3 and TRBJ1-2; the D is unclear. The V end lost 3 bases, the J end lost 5 bases, and 10 bases lay between the germline ends. The CDR3 is 13 amino acids. The germline V gene has CDR1 SGHNT and CDR2 YENEEA. The DNA of the CDR3 is TGTGCCAGCAGCTTTGGTCGCCTGTATGGCTACACCTTC. Protein product: CASSFGRLYGYTF.

Notes on this clonotype: The DNA is left out, because the CDR3 cannot be placed on it with certainty; the CDR3 is given as TCRdb lists it. The chain joins TRBV11-3 to TRBJ2-2; the D call in the table, TRBD1, was not verified against the DNA. Inclusive of both ends, the CDR3 amounts to 16 amino acids. Germline lookup yields CDR1 SGHNT and CDR2 YENEEA. The CDR3 loop is CASSLRGSRTGELFFF.

This chain joins TRBV5-1 and TRBJ2-6; no clear D. V was shortened by 3 bases and J by 0 bases, with 7 bases between the two germline ends. The germline CDR1 and CDR2 sequences are SGHRS and YFSETQ. CDR3 length: 15 amino acids. The CDR3 DNA reads as TGCGCCAGCAGCTCCGCCAGCTCTGGGGCCAACGTCCTGACTTTC. Its translation is CASSSASSGANVLTF.

A word on this clonotype: With a far larger clone one base away, a read error is the likely cause. The rearrangement joins TRBV14 to TRBJ2-7, with 8 bases fitting TRBD2. The CDR3 is 15 residues long. V trimming: 3 bases; J trimming: 7 bases; junction bases outside the gene matches: 11. The germline V gene encodes CDR1 SGHDN and CDR2 FVKESK. The CDR3 coding sequence is TGTGCCAGCAGCCACCCGGGAGGGCCGTACAATGAGCAGTACTTC. Amino acid sequence: CASSHPGGPYNEQYF.

Many counts were recorded for this clonotype. V gene TRBV7-2 combines with J gene TRBJ2-3; possibly TRBD1 for D (6 bases). Trimming pared 5 bases from V and 2 bases from J, leaving 11 bases between. The CDR3 contains 14 residues. Per germline, CDR1 SGHTA and CDR2 FQGNSA. CDR3 residues: CASSRGQNTDTQYF. Here the CDR3 DNA reads TGTGCCAGCAGCCGAGGACAGAACACAGATACGCAGTATTTT.

This clonotype was found many times. The gene calls are TRBV5-1 and TRBJ2-7; D might be TRBD1 (5 bases). CDR1 and CDR2 from the germline V gene are SGHRS and YFSETQ. The CDR3 is made up of 13 amino acids. The germline V and J ends were trimmed by 4 bases and 2 bases, with 10 bases remaining between them. CDR3 protein: CASSHGQAYEQYF. DNA of the CDR3: TGCGCCAGCAGCCACGGACAAGCCTACGAGCAGTACTTC.

This clonotype appeared many times. The rearrangement uses TRBV13 and TRBJ2-7, with 7 bases identical to TRBD2. V dropped 5 bases and J dropped 2; count of bases not matched to a gene: 6. The CDR3 length is 14 residues. Germline V gene sequence: CDR1 PRHDT, CDR2 FYEKMQ (reference sequence). CDR3 bases: TGTGCCAGCAGCCTACCCGGGACTACCTACGAGCAGTACTTC. Translating it yields CASSLPGTTYEQYF.

The gene calls are TRBV12-5 and TRBJ2-1, with D possibly matching TRBD2 (6 bases). Germline V CDR1 and CDR2: LGHNT, FRNRAP. V shed 5 bases and J shed 0 bases, with 11 bases lying between them. The CDR3 is 15 amino acids. CDR3 bases: TGTGCTAGTGGTCCCTGGGACTTCTCCTACAATGAGCAGTTCTTC. Protein product: CASGPWDFSYNEQFF.

Many counts were recorded for this clonotype. This rearrangement joins TRBV9 to TRBJ1-3; D gene unclear. CDR1 SGDLS and CDR2 YYNGEE come from the germline V gene. V lost 3 bases and J lost 0, with 10 bases in between. The CDR3 totals 15 residues. The CDR3 loop is CASSAQSSSGNTIYF. The CDR3 bases are TGTGCCAGCAGCGCTCAATCCAGCTCTGGAAACACCATATATTTT.

The gene calls are TRBV6-5 and TRBJ2-3; TRBD2 matches at 9 bases. The CDR3 has 17 amino acids. In germline, CDR1 is MNHEY, CDR2 SVGAGI. J lost 2 bases, V lost 7 bases, and 13 bases had no gene match. CDR3 in amino acids: CASTYPLAGEYTDTQYF. The CDR3 bases are TGTGCCAGCACCTATCCATTAGCGGGAGAATACACAGATACGCAGTATTTT.

This clonotype was observed many times. The chain employs TRBV27 and TRBJ1-6; D unresolved. Germline-derived CDR1 and CDR2 are MNHEY and SMNVEV (reference sequence). The CDR3 runs 15 residues. V shed 8 bases and J shed 2 bases, with 13 bases lying between them. CDR3 bases: TGTGCCAGCCTCTCTATTGGGGCCTATAATTCACCCCTCCACTTT. The encoded protein is CASLSIGAYNSPLHF.

Ten or more counts support this clonotype. The chain has TRBV19 and TRBJ2-2, with 13 bases lining up with TRBD2. The ends lost 6 bases at V and 4 bases at J; junction bases unmatched: 5. From germline, CDR1 is LNHDA and CDR2 SQIVND (reference sequence). This CDR3 has 16 amino acids. The CDR3 spells CASSHTSGRATGELFF. CDR3 coding DNA: TGTGCCAGTAGCCACACTAGCGGGAGGGCCACCGGGGAGCTGTTTTTT.

The gene calls are TRBV4-3 and TRBJ2-7; TRBD1 is a possible D gene (5 bases). V dropped 1 base and J dropped 5 bases, with 15 bases sitting between them. Germline CDR1 reads LGHNA; CDR2 reads YSLEER. The CDR3 length is 15 residues. In nucleotides, the CDR3 is TGCGCCAGCAGCCAAGTAGGGCAGGGCCGGGACGAGCAGTACTTC. Its translation is CASSQVGQGRDEQYF.

Comments on this clonotype: This is likely an artifact of a read error, given a far larger clone one base away. The conserved phenylalanine or tryptophan is not found at the CDR3 terminus, so this likely reflects a read error. The chain employs TRBV20-1 and TRBJ2-7, with D possibly being TRBD1 (5 bases). The J call may be mistaken, given a closer DNA end match to TRBJ2-5. There are 12 residues in the CDR3. The germline CDR1 and CDR2 sequences are DFQATT and SNEGSKA (reference sequence). DNA for the CDR3: TGCAGTGCTAGACTCAGGGAAGAGACCCAGTACTCC. Translation: CSARLREETQYS.

This clonotype was seen many times. J is TRBJ1-6 and V is TRBV5-1, with a weak D call TRBD1 (5 bases). This CDR3 has 16 residues. The V end lost 4 bases, the J end lost 13 bases, and 24 bases lay between the germline ends. Germline V lookup: CDR1 SGHRS, CDR2 YFSETQ. In nucleotides, the CDR3 is TGCGCCAGCAGCCGCGACAGATCCGATTACGGGGCCCCCCTCCACTTT. Translated: CASSRDRSDYGAPLHF.

This clonotype was seen repeatedly, ten times or more. The chain carries TRBV15 and TRBJ2-1; 10 bases align to TRBD2. The germline gives CDR1 LNHNV, CDR2 YYDKDF (reference sequence). V lost 3 bases and J lost 4; bases outside the gene matches: 3. CDR3 length equals 15 residues. Written as DNA, the CDR3 is TGTGCCACCAGCAGGCGGACTAGCGGTTACAATGAGCAGTTCTTC. It translates to CATSRRTSGYNEQFF.

Turning to this clonotype: This probably arose from a read error, given a far larger clone one base away. The chain combines TRBV18 with TRBJ2-1, with D perhaps TRBD1 (6 bases). Trimming shortened V by 2 bases and J by 12 bases, and 23 bases separated the two germline ends. CDR1 is KGHSH and CDR2 is LQKENI in the germline V gene. The length of the CDR3 is 16 residues. CDR3 region: CASSPNQDSSTTGQFF. The CDR3 nucleotides are TGTGCCAGCTCACCAAACCAGGACAGTAGTACGACGGGGCAGTTCTTC.

This clonotype was observed many times. In DNA, the CDR3 is TGTGCCAGCAGTTACCCCCGGGGGACGTCCACTAATGAAAAACTGTTTTTT. It codes for CASSYPRGTSTNEKLFF. V gene TRBV28 combines with J gene TRBJ1-4; a possible D gene is TRBD1 (5 bases). V was trimmed by 4 bases and J by 2 bases, leaving 17 bases between them. This CDR3 spans 17 amino acids. The germline V gene has CDR1 MDHEN and CDR2 SYDVKM. Filled out from reference TRBV28 and TRBJ1-4, the complete variable domain reads DVKVTQSSRYLVKRTGEKVFLECVQDMDHENMFWYRQDPGLGLRLIYFSYDVKMKEKGDIPEGYSVSREKKERFSLILESASTNQTSMYLCASSYPRGTSTNEKLFFGSGTQLSVL.